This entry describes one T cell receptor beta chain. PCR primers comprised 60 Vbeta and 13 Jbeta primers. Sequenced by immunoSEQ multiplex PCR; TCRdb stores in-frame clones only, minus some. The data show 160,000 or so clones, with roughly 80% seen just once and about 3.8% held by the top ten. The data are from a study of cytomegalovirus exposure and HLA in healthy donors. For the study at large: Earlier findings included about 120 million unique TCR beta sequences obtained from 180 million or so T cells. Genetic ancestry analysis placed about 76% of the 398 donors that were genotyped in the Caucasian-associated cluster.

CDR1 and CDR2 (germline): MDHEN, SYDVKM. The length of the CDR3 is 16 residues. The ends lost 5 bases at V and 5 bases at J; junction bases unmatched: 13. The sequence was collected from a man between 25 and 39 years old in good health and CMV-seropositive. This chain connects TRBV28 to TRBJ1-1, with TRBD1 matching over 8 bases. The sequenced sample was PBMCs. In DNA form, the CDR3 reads TGTGCCAGCAGTCCCTGGGCAGGGGGCAGAGTTACTGAAGCTTTCTTT. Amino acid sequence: CASSPWAGGRVTEAFF.